The clone carrying this T cell receptor (beta chain) was picked up a small number of times. Its target is unknown. Healthy Caucasians made up all donors. The source of the sample is a study of identical twins. General study findings and limits: For out-of-frame alpha sequences shared by twins, low generation probability was in excess. Part of the zero-insertion signal could reflect confounding by invariant MAIT and iNKT cells. Models came in too low on out-of-frame TCR alpha sharing in monozygotic twins.

TCRdb itself ran the 5' RACE reads through MiXCR, one entry per CDR3 protein. This table holds about 200,000 distinct CDR3 sequences, roughly 10% found once. The germline V and J ends were trimmed by 4 bases and 6 bases, with 12 bases remaining between them. The germline V gene encodes CDR1 MNHEY and CDR2 SVGAGI. This CDR3 comprises 14 residues. The receptor comes from a woman aged 18-29 years in good health. This chain links TRBV6-5 with TRBJ1-4; the D is unclear. Material: memory (CD45RO+) T cells sorted from blood. The CDR3 DNA follows: TGTGCCAGCAGTTCGGACCCGGCAGATGAAAAACTGTTTTTT. Translating gives CASSSDPADEKLFF.